These 22 T cell receptor beta chains share one sample of origin, sequenced in a study of identical twins. TCRdb called the 5' RACE reads again in MiXCR, with one record for every CDR3 protein. The repertoire holds some 500,000 distinct CDR3 sequences, approximately 22% seen once, with 0.75% to 0.95% in the top ten. These data were also reused for a study on T cells expressing NK-cell markers.

Sequenced sample: CD4+ T cells sorted from blood. The receptor source for this set is a woman under 30 in good health.

This clonotype was seen more than once but under ten times. This chain connects TRBV20-1 to TRBJ2-5; no clear D gene. Germline values: CDR1 DFQATT, CDR2 SNEGSKA (reference sequence). The V and J ends lost 3 bases and 2 bases respectively, with 4 bases between them. This CDR3 has 11 residues. The CDR3 sequence: CSASVQETQYF. The CDR3 DNA sequence: TGCAGTGCTAGTGTACAAGAGACCCAGTACTTC.

A note on this clonotype: This may be a read error: a much more frequent sequence differs by one nucleotide. The rearrangement links TRBV6-5 to TRBJ1-2; unclear D gene. Looked up from germline, CDR1 is MNHEY and CDR2 is SVGAGI. This CDR3 has 12 residues. Trimming removed 2 bases at V and 4 bases at J, with 5 bases between. CDR3 DNA sequence: TGTGCCAGCAGTTACAAGGGCTATGGCTACACCTTC. Translated: CASSYKGYGYTF.

J is TRBJ2-1 and V is TRBV6-1; 7 nucleotides agree with TRBD2. The CDR3 is made up of 18 amino acids. CDR1 and CDR2 (germline): MNHNS, SASEGT. J gave up 7 bases and V 6 bases, and 21 bases lay outside the gene matches. The CDR3 DNA reads TGTGCCAGCAGCATTACGCGCTCGTACCGCGGGAGAATGAATGAGCAGTTCTTC. Translating gives CASSITRSYRGRMNEQFF.

This clonotype was observed a handful of times. The rearrangement links TRBV4-1 to TRBJ2-1; 8 bases line up with TRBD2. Germline-derived CDR1 and CDR2 are MGHRA and YSYEKL. The CDR3 has 16 residues. The J segment lost 6 bases and the V segment lost 5 bases, leaving 12 bases of the junction unmatched. The CDR3 is CASSDLAGKVRNEQFF. The CDR3 bases are TGCGCCAGCAGCGACTTAGCGGGAAAGGTGCGCAATGAGCAGTTCTTC.

This clonotype was counted between two and nine times. The V gene is TRBV30, the J gene TRBJ1-4; 9 bases line up with TRBD1. The germline gives CDR1 GTSNPN, CDR2 SVGIG (reference sequence). Trimming took 0 bases from V and 6 from J; bases not matched to a gene: 2. CDR3 length equals 14 residues. DNA of the CDR3: TGTGCCTGGAGTGTCGGGACAGGGTATGAAAAACTGTTTTTT. Protein sequence: CAWSVGTGYEKLFF.

The genes are TRBV15 and TRBJ1-5, with D unclear. From germline, CDR1 is LNHNV and CDR2 YYDKDF (reference sequence). V lost 7 bases and J lost 0, with 10 bases in between. This CDR3 comprises 14 residues. CDR3 DNA: TGTGCCACCAACCATGGATATAGCAATCAGCCCCAGCATTTT. It specifies CATNHGYSNQPQHF. The whole variable domain, remainder taken from reference TRBV15 and TRBJ1-5, is DAMVIQNPRYQVTQFGKPVTLSCSQTLNHNVMYWYQQKSSQAPKLLFHYYDKDFNNEADTPDNFQSRRPNTSFCFLDIRSPGLGDTAMYLCATNHGYSNQPQHFGDGTRLSIL.

There are a few counts of this clonotype. The chain recombines TRBV7-9 with TRBJ1-3, with D possibly being TRBD1 (6 bases). The germline CDR1 and CDR2 sequences are SEHNR and FQNEAQ (reference sequence). This CDR3 is 14 amino acids long. V was clipped by 8 bases and J by 4 bases, with 15 bases between them. The CDR3 nucleotides read TGTGCCAGCGTTCTCAGGGGCGGGGGAAACACCATATATTTT. As protein: CASVLRGGGNTIYF.

The chain couples TRBV6-1 to TRBJ2-7, with 13 bases that match TRBD2. J lost 4 bases, V lost 4 bases, and 1 base had no gene match. The CDR3 is 14 residues long. CDR1 MNHNS and CDR2 SASEGT come from the germline V gene. This chain's CDR3 is CASSGGLAGYEQYF. The DNA of the CDR3 is TGTGCCAGCAGTGGGGGACTAGCGGGGTACGAGCAGTACTTC.

This chain links TRBV19 with TRBJ2-1; D is unresolved. The V end lost 3 bases, the J end lost 8 bases, and 14 bases lay between the germline ends. The length of the CDR3 is 14 residues. The germline gives CDR1 LNHDA, CDR2 SQIVND (reference sequence). The CDR3 spells CASSILDGEDEQFF. The CDR3 DNA sequence: TGTGCCAGTAGTATTCTCGATGGCGAAGATGAGCAGTTCTTC.

V and J are TRBV9 and TRBJ2-7, with 11 bases lining up with TRBD1. V lost 3 bases, J lost 5 bases, and 13 bases stayed unmatched. CDR1 and CDR2 (germline): SGDLS, YYNGEE. This CDR3 is 17 amino acids long. DNA for the CDR3: TGTGCCAGCAGCGGTAGGCCCTGGGACAGGGGGTTACACGAGCAGTACTTC. Amino acids: CASSGRPWDRGLHEQYF.

This clonotype showed up just a few times. The chain links TRBV21-1 to TRBJ2-5; the table's D call, TRBD2, has no DNA check behind it. TRBV21-1 is listed as a pseudogene. The CDR3 consists of 17 residues. The CDR3 DNA follows: TGTGCCAGCAGCAAAGCGGTTCGAGCGGGAGCGGGAGAGACCCAGTACTTC. It is translated as CASSKAVRAGAGETQYF.

The chain carries TRBV5-1 and TRBJ2-5; no firm D call. CDR3 length: 15 residues. V lost 1 base, J lost 1 base, and 11 bases lay in between. The germline V gene encodes CDR1 SGHRS and CDR2 YFSETQ. The CDR3 DNA follows: TGCGCCAGCAGCTTGCCCGGGCTCGTCCAAGAGACCCAGTACTTC. As protein: CASSLPGLVQETQYF. Filled out from reference TRBV5-1 and TRBJ2-5, the complete variable domain reads KAGVTQTPRYLIKTRGQQVTLSCSPISGHRSVSWYQQTPGQGLQFLFEYFSETQRNKGNFPGRFSGRQFSNSRSEMNVSTLELGDSALYLCASSLPGLVQETQYFGPGTRLLVL.

V and J are TRBV7-2 and TRBJ1-5; TRBD1 is a possible D gene (5 bases). CDR1 is SGHTA, CDR2 FQGNSA, per germline. The CDR3 loop spans 15 amino acids. The V end lost 2 bases, the J end lost 6 bases, and 14 bases lay between the germline ends. CDR3 in DNA: TGTGCCAGCAGCTTAAAGGTTGGGCAGGGTCAGCCCCAGCATTTT. Translation gives CASSLKVGQGQPQHF.

This clonotype was counted a few times. The chain employs TRBV20-1 and TRBJ2-3; D uncertain. Germline CDR1 and CDR2: DFQATT and SNEGSKA (reference sequence). Trimming took 3 bases from V and 1 from J, leaving 5 bases between them. The CDR3 consists of 12 residues. DNA of the CDR3: TGCAGTGCTAGGAGGCGCACAGATACGCAGTATTTT. It encodes CSARRRTDTQYF.

V usage is TRBV6-1 and J usage is TRBJ2-1; either TRBD1 or TRBD2 may fit D (5 bases each). The CDR3 loop spans 15 amino acids. Deletions cut 6 bases from V and 1 base from J, with 13 bases between. CDR1 is MNHNS, CDR2 SASEGT, per germline. The CDR3 sequence: CASRFGGESYNEQFF. CDR3 in DNA: TGTGCCAGCAGATTTGGGGGTGAATCCTACAATGAGCAGTTCTTC.

This clonotype was picked up a small number of times. This rearrangement joins TRBV6-2 or TRBV6-3 to TRBJ2-3, with 7 bases that match TRBD2. This CDR3 is built from 14 residues. The germline V gene has CDR1 MNHEY and CDR2 SVGEGT. J was trimmed by 4 bases and V by 7 bases; bases with no gene match: 8. DNA of the CDR3: TGTGCCAGCAAAGACGGGGGGAGGCCAGATACGCAGTATTTT. Amino acids: CASKDGGRPDTQYF.

Note on this clonotype: One junction end disagrees with the germline gene, perhaps due to a read error. The V and J genes are TRBV9 and TRBJ2-2; 7 bases are a match to TRBD2. CDR1 and CDR2 (germline): SGDLS, YYNGEE. CDR3 length: 15 residues. The CDR3 sequence is CASSVGVAGTGELVF. In DNA form, the CDR3 reads TGTGCCAGCAGCGTAGGGGTAGCGGGCACCGGGGAGCTGGTTTTT.

J is TRBJ1-2 and V is TRBV10-2; no reliable D call. The V end lost 7 bases, the J end lost 5 bases, and 14 bases lay between the germline ends. The CDR3 totals 13 residues. CDR1 is WSHSY, CDR2 SAAADI, per germline. The CDR3 DNA follows: TGCGCCAGCACCACGGCGGCCCCATATGGCTACACCTTC. Translation: CASTTAAPYGYTF.

V usage is TRBV3-1 and J usage is TRBJ2-1; 7 bases line up with TRBD2. CDR1 and CDR2 (germline): LGHDT, YNNKEL (reference sequence). The CDR3 sequence is 17 residues long. Trimming at V came to 1 base and at J to 8 bases, leaving 14 bases not matched to a gene. The CDR3 loop reads CASSQGRSAGAWDEQFF. Here the CDR3 DNA reads TGTGCCAGCAGCCAAGGTCGCTCGGCGGGAGCGTGGGATGAGCAGTTCTTC.

The chain couples TRBV10-3 to TRBJ2-1; 13 nucleotides align to TRBD2. The germline gives CDR1 ENHRY, CDR2 SYGVKD. J gave up 5 bases and V 7 bases, and 2 bases lay outside the gene matches. This CDR3 has 14 residues. CDR3 loop: CAITTSGRNNEQFF. The CDR3 DNA sequence: TGTGCCATCACGACTAGCGGGAGGAACAATGAGCAGTTCTTC.

V gene TRBV12-3 or TRBV12-4 combines with J gene TRBJ2-1; tentatively, D is TRBD2 (6 bases). V gave up 6 bases and J gave up 5 bases, with 17 bases separating them. The CDR3 loop spans 15 amino acids. DNA of the CDR3: TGTGCCAGCAGCCGGGGGAACTATGGGAACAATGAGCAGTTCTTC. Translating it yields CASSRGNYGNNEQFF.

This clonotype occurred a few times. The CDR3, as DNA: TGTGCCAGCAGTTACGGGACTAGCAGCGGGGATACGCAGTATTTT. As protein: CASSYGTSSGDTQYF. This sequence joins TRBV6-5 and TRBJ2-3, with TRBD2 identical over 9 bases. J lost 6 bases, V lost 2 bases, and 6 bases had no gene match. The germline V gene has CDR1 MNHEY and CDR2 SVGAGI. The CDR3 length is 15 residues.